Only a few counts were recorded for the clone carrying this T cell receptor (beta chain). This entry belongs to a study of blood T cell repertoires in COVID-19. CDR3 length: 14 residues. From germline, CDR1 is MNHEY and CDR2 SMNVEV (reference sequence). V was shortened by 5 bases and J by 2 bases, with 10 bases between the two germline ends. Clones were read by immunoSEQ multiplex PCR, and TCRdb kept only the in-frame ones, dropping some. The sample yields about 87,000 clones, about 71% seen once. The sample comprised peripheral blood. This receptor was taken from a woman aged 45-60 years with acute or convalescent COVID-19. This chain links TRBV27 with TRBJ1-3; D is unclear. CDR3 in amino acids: CASSARGTGNTIYF. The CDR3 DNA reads TGTGCCAGCAGTGCCCGAGGCACTGGAAACACCATATATTTT.